These T cell receptor beta chains were read from a single sample in a study of T cells after yellow fever vaccination. TCRdb analysed the 5' RACE reads with MiXCR anew, one entry per CDR3 protein. The sample shows around 300,000 distinct CDR3 sequences, around 4.3% of them seen only once. The source material was PBMCs, sampled 15 days after the yellow fever booster vaccination. These receptors all stem from a man aged 18-30 years who received the YFV17D yellow fever vaccine. Each CDR3 is given with its conserved first and last residue. The order of the fields is D gene, V gene, J gene, clone size, CDR3 DNA, CDR3 protein. D genes are given only for firm matches. Only part of the rows carry a size: once, few, many, or a class if the clone is expanded.

-,TRBV5-1,TRBJ2-3,-,TGCGCCAGCAGCTTGGGGACTTCGGCTAGCACAGATACGCAGTATTTT,CASSLGTSASTDTQYF
-,TRBV12-3/TRBV12-4,TRBJ1-5,many,TGTGCCAGCAGTCCGCTAGGTCACTCCAATCAGCCCCAGCATTTT,CASSPLGHSNQPQHF
-,TRBV9,TRBJ1-2,few,TGTGCCAGCAGCGTAGACCTGACAACTGGCTACACCTTC,CASSVDLTTGYTF
TRBD1,TRBV5-1,TRBJ1-4,many,TGCGCCAGCAGCTTGGGAGACAGGGGGTCTGGTGAAAAACTGTTTTTT,CASSLGDRGSGEKLFF
-,TRBV4-3,TRBJ1-2,many,TGCGCCAGCAGCCAAGGTGCTGGGGAGCGTGGCTACACCTTC,CASSQGAGERGYTF
-,TRBV7-8,TRBJ2-1,-,TGTGCCAGCAGCCGCCCGAGGGCCTCCTACAATGAGCAGTTCTTC,CASSRPRASYNEQFF
TRBD1,TRBV4-1,TRBJ2-5,many,TGCGCCAGCAGACTGAGACAGGGGTCGACCCAGTACTTC,CASRLRQGSTQYF
-,TRBV12-5,TRBJ2-1,many,TGTGCTAGTGGTTTGCGGGGGGCGGGTAATGAGCAGTTCTTC,CASGLRGAGNEQFF
TRBD2,TRBV5-1,TRBJ2-1,many,TGCGCCAGCAGCTTGGACCTGGGAGGGGCTAGCGGGGGGGCGAGGAATGAGCAGTTCTTC,CASSLDLGGASGGARNEQFF
TRBD1,TRBV7-8,TRBJ1-6,many,TGTGCCAGCAGCTTAGACAGGGGCGGCAATTCACCCCTCCACTTT,CASSLDRGGNSPLHF
-,TRBV12-3/TRBV12-4,TRBJ1-5,few,TGTGCCAGCAGTTTGGGTATGGGCAATCAGCCCCAGCATTTT,CASSLGMGNQPQHF
-,TRBV12-3/TRBV12-4,TRBJ1-1,few,TGTGCCAGCAGTTTGATCAGGGGAGCTGAAGCTTTCTTT,CASSLIRGAEAFF
TRBD1,TRBV10-3,TRBJ1-4,-,TGTGCCATCAGTGAGTCGAGACAGGGGGCTGAAAAACTGTTTTTT,CAISESRQGAEKLFF
-,TRBV7-3,TRBJ1-1,many,TGTGCCAGCAGCTTAAATGCCGCGAAAATGGGCACTGAAGCTTTCTTT,CASSLNAAKMGTEAFF
-,TRBV7-7,TRBJ1-3,many,TGTGCCAGCAGCCTAGCCAGGGAATCTGGAAACACCATATATTTT,CASSLARESGNTIYF
TRBD1,TRBV28,TRBJ2-3,-,TGTGCCAGCAGCTACGGGACAGCTAGCACAGATACGCAGTATTTT,CASSYGTASTDTQYF
-,TRBV25-1,TRBJ2-2,many,TGTGCCAGCAGTGAATCGGCGTACACCGGGGAGCTGTTTTTT,CASSESAYTGELFF
TRBD2,TRBV4-2,TRBJ2-3,-,TGTGCCAGCAGCCCCAACGGGGTGAACGGGGGGTTCAACACAGATACGCAGTATTTT,CASSPNGVNGGFNTDTQYF
TRBD2,TRBV7-2,TRBJ2-1,few,TGTGCCAGCAGCCGGACTAGCGGGGGAGACAATGAGCAGTTCTTC,CASSRTSGGDNEQFF
-,TRBV5-1,TRBJ1-3,-,TGCGCCAGCAGCAGGGCAGAAACCTCTGGAAACACCATATATTTT,CASSRAETSGNTIYF
TRBD1,TRBV5-4,TRBJ2-3,few,TGTGCCAGCAGTTACCGGGACAGGGGATCAGATACGCAGTATTTT,CASSYRDRGSDTQYF
-,TRBV5-1,TRBJ2-3,few,TGCGCCAGCAGCTCCCGGGCCCAAAGGGGCCCAGATACGCAGTATTTT,CASSSRAQRGPDTQYF
TRBD2,TRBV5-1,TRBJ2-3,few,TGCGCCAGCAGCTCCTGGGGACTAGCGGGGGCTCGAGCAGATACGCAGTATTTT,CASSSWGLAGARADTQYF
TRBD1,TRBV5-1,TRBJ2-1,many,TGCGCCAGCAGCTTGGGACAGGGGAGTGGAGATGAGCAGTTCTTC,CASSLGQGSGDEQFF
-,TRBV29-1,TRBJ2-3,many,TGCAGCGTTGTAGGAGGGGTTAGCACAGATACGCAGTATTTT,CSVVGGVSTDTQYF
-,TRBV18,TRBJ2-5,many,TGTGCCAGCTCACCACCGAGGTCGTGGGAGACCCAGTACTTC,CASSPPRSWETQYF
-,TRBV7-9,TRBJ2-1,few,TGTGCCAGCAGCTTCGGAATGGATGAGCAGTTCTTC,CASSFGMDEQFF
TRBD1,TRBV5-1,TRBJ1-2,-,TGCGCCAGCAGCTCCACGGGACAGGGGGCGCGGGGCTACACCTTC,CASSSTGQGARGYTF
TRBD1,TRBV6-5,TRBJ1-2,many,TGTGCCAGCAGCCCCTATATCGGGACAGGGGTTAGCTATGGCTACACCTTC,CASSPYIGTGVSYGYTF
-,TRBV7-8,TRBJ1-1,many,TGTGCCAGCAGCTCGAACAGGGCGAGGTACACTGAAGCTTTCTTT,CASSSNRARYTEAFF
-,TRBV6-1,TRBJ1-3,many,TGTGCCAGCAGTGAAGTTGGCGGGGCAGGAAACACCATATATTTT,CASSEVGGAGNTIYF
TRBD2,TRBV7-2,TRBJ2-3,many,TGTGCCAGCAGCTTACAGGCGGGGGGAGGCACAGATACGCAGTATTTT,CASSLQAGGGTDTQYF
-,TRBV3-1,TRBJ1-1,few,TGTGCCAGCAGCCAAGTAACCGGGGGGCTTGAAGCTTTCTTT,CASSQVTGGLEAFF
-,TRBV12-3/TRBV12-4,TRBJ1-6,-,TGTGCCAGCAGCCCGCAAAATTCACCCCTCCACTTT,CASSPQNSPLHF
-,TRBV6-5,TRBJ2-6,many,TGTGCCAGCACTTTCACAGGGTCGGCTGGGGCCAACGTCCTGACTTTC,CASTFTGSAGANVLTF
-,TRBV7-2,TRBJ2-1,few,TGTGCCAGCAGCTTAACGGGGTGGAACAATGAGCAGTTCTTC,CASSLTGWNNEQFF
TRBD1,TRBV6-1,TRBJ1-2,many,TGTGCCAGCAGTGAGCGGCAGGGGGCTAACTATGGCTACACCTTC,CASSERQGANYGYTF
-,TRBV24-1,TRBJ1-3,many,TGTGCCACCAGTGGCCCTGGAAACACCATATATTTT,CATSGPGNTIYF
TRBD1,TRBV6-6,TRBJ1-1,few,TGTGCCAGCAGTCCAGAGGGCAGGGGGAAAACTGAAGCTTTCTTT,CASSPEGRGKTEAFF
-,TRBV5-1,TRBJ2-1,many,TGCGCCAGCAGCTTGGGCTACGAGCAGTTCTTC,CASSLGYEQFF
TRBD2,TRBV12-3/TRBV12-4,TRBJ2-5,few,TGTGCCAGCAGTTTTGGGACTAGGGGGATCGAGACCCAGTACTTC,CASSFGTRGIETQYF
-,TRBV7-3,TRBJ2-2,many,TGTGCCAGCAGCGCCACAAGGAACACCGGGGAGCTGTTTTTT,CASSATRNTGELFF
TRBD2,TRBV4-1,TRBJ2-1,-,TGCGCCAGCAGCCAAGAGGGCGGGGGGGCTGTTGAGCAGTTCTTC,CASSQEGGGAVEQFF
TRBD1,TRBV12-3/TRBV12-4,TRBJ1-2,many,TGTGCCAGGAGGGACAGAAACTATGGCTACACCTTC,CARRDRNYGYTF
TRBD2,TRBV5-1,TRBJ2-5,many,TGCGCCAGCAGCACCGGGACTAGCGGGGGACTAGAGACCCAGTACTTC,CASSTGTSGGLETQYF
-,TRBV6-5,TRBJ2-5,many,TGTGCCAGCAGTTATTTAGGGGAAGAGACCCAGTACTTC,CASSYLGEETQYF
-,TRBV7-3,TRBJ2-4,many,TGTGCCAGCAGCGTCAGCGACAAAAACATTCAGTACTTC,CASSVSDKNIQYF
-,TRBV24-1,TRBJ2-1,few,TGTGCCACCTGCGATGGGGCCTACAATGAGCAGTTCTTC,CATCDGAYNEQFF
-,TRBV6-6,TRBJ2-5,many,TGTGCCAGCAGTTACGCTGGCGAGACCCAGTACTTC,CASSYAGETQYF
-,TRBV7-2,TRBJ2-2,many,TGTGCCAGCAGCTTAGAACCGAACACCGGGGAGCTGTTTTTT,CASSLEPNTGELFF
TRBD2,TRBV7-8,TRBJ2-3,many,TGTGCCAGCAGCTATACGGCGGGAGCCCGGAGGGCAGATACGCAGTATTTT,CASSYTAGARRADTQYF
TRBD1,TRBV7-9,TRBJ1-1,many,TGTGCCAGCAGCTTCGGGACAGGTTTCTTGGACACTGAAGCTTTCTTT,CASSFGTGFLDTEAFF
-,TRBV12-3/TRBV12-4,TRBJ2-3,few,TGTGCCAGCAGTTTAAGTAGCGGAACCACAGATACGCAGTATTTT,CASSLSSGTTDTQYF
-,TRBV28,TRBJ1-1,few,TGTGCCAGCAGTTTCGTAGGGGAAACTGAAGCTTTCTTT,CASSFVGETEAFF
-,TRBV7-9,TRBJ2-5,few,TGTGCCAGCAGCTTATCCAGGACAGGCGGGGCGGAGACCCAGTACTTC,CASSLSRTGGAETQYF